These 10 T cell receptor beta chains came from one sample sequenced in a study of beta chain features in type 1 diabetes. General observations from the study: Moderately but significantly shorter TCRB CDR3s were found in Type 1 diabetes patients in all four CD4+ subsets.

Their antigen targets remain unknown. Sequenced material consisted of expressed TCRB transcripts (all of the isolated RNA was reverse transcribed). TCRdb's copy holds only in-frame clones and misses some; the assay was immunoSEQ multiplex PCR. The table shows about 28,000 clones, with about 61% occurring only once. The sample comprised Tregs from blood. Every receptor here comes from a woman younger than 45 with type 1 diabetes.

The chain employs TRBV4-2 and TRBJ2-1; tentatively, D is TRBD1 (6 bases). V was shortened by 4 bases and J by 4 bases, with 8 bases between the two germline ends. The CDR3 extends over 13 amino acids. Germline CDR1 is LGHNA and CDR2 is YNFKEQ. The CDR3 region is CASSLGTYNEQFF. The CDR3 nucleotides are TGTGCCAGCAGCCTGGGGACATACAATGAGCAGTTCTTC.

This rearrangement joins TRBV11-2 to TRBJ1-4; tentatively, D is TRBD1 (6 bases). CDR1 and CDR2 from the germline V gene are SGHAT and FQNNGV. Deletions cut 2 bases from V and 7 bases from J, with 8 bases between. CDR3 size: 13 residues. CDR3 bases: TGTGCCAGCAGCTTACCAGGGGTTGAAAAACTGTTTTTT. Its translation is CASSLPGVEKLFF.

This chain connects TRBV11-3 to TRBJ1-1; D possibly corresponds to TRBD1 (5 bases). V was pared by 3 bases and J by 3 bases, with 11 bases between. CDR1 SGHNT and CDR2 YENEEA come from the germline V gene. CDR3 length equals 14 residues. CDR3 sequence (DNA): TGTGCCAGCAGCTTTCAAGGGGATGACACTGAAGCTTTCTTT. It specifies CASSFQGDDTEAFF.

The rearrangement links TRBV19 to TRBJ2-5; D unclear. The J call may not be correct, given that the DNA end is closer to TRBJ2-7. Germline-derived CDR1 and CDR2 are LNHDA and SQIVND (reference sequence). The CDR3 has 13 residues. CDR3 in amino acids: CASSPPWAYEQYF. CDR3 DNA sequence: TGTGCCAGTAGTCCTCCCTGGGCCTACGAGCAGTACTTC.

This clone was counted a single time. The chain has TRBV6-5 and TRBJ2-1, with 11 bases lining up with TRBD2. After removal of 2 bases from V and 10 bases from J, the junction contained 7 bases not matched to a gene. The germline CDR1 and CDR2 sequences are MNHEY and SVGAGI. The CDR3 covers 15 residues. As DNA, the CDR3 is TGTGCCAGCAGTTACGTTAGCGGGAGGGCTGGGGAGCAGTTCTTC. As protein: CASSYVSGRAGEQFF.

The rearrangement uses TRBV11-2 and TRBJ2-1, with 7 bases that match TRBD2. Germline V gene sequence: CDR1 SGHAT, CDR2 FQNNGV. There are 15 residues in the CDR3. The V and J ends lost 5 bases and 3 bases, in that order; junction bases with no gene match: 7. The CDR3 here is CASSRGRAGYNEQFF. The CDR3 bases are TGTGCCAGCAGCCGGGGGAGGGCCGGCTACAATGAGCAGTTCTTC.

This clone was found a few times. The V call is TRBV29-1, the J call TRBJ2-7, with 9 bases lining up with TRBD2. V gave up 6 bases and J gave up 5 bases; unmatched junction bases: 5. The CDR3 has 12 residues. Germline V lookup: CDR1 SQVTM, CDR2 ANQGSEA. The CDR3: CSVRGRADEQYF. DNA of the CDR3: TGCAGCGTCCGCGGGAGGGCAGACGAGCAGTACTTC.

The J gene is TRBJ2-6, the V gene TRBV11-2; D call uncertain. The CDR3 extends over 14 amino acids. Deletions cut 5 bases from V and 0 bases from J, with 5 bases between. Germline V gene lookup returns CDR1 SGHAT and CDR2 FQNNGV. The CDR3 DNA follows: TGTGCCAGCAGCCTAAGCTCTGGGGCCAACGTCCTGACTTTC. This gives the protein CASSLSSGANVLTF.

The V and J genes are TRBV2 and TRBJ1-2; a possible D gene is TRBD1 (5 bases). The CDR3 spans 11 residues. CDR1 and CDR2 from the germline V gene are SNHLY and FYNNEI. Trimming stripped 10 bases from V and 2 bases from J, with 8 bases between. The CDR3 region has the DNA TGTGCCAACGGGGGGAACTATGGCTACACCTTC. This translates into CANGGNYGYTF. Filled out from reference TRBV2 and TRBJ1-2, the complete variable domain reads EPEVTQTPSHQVTQMGQEVILRCVPISNHLYFYWYRQILGQKVEFLVSFYNNEISEKSEIFDDQFSVERPDGSNFTLKIRSTKLEDSAMYFCANGGNYGYTFGSGTRLTVV.

J is TRBJ2-7 and V is TRBV29-1, with D maybe TRBD1 (6 bases). The CDR3 totals 13 residues. Germline CDR1 SQVTM, CDR2 ANQGSEA. Trimming removed 6 bases at V and 2 bases at J, with 14 bases between. The CDR3 loop is CSVAGTLTYEQYF. The CDR3, as DNA: TGCAGCGTCGCCGGGACATTGACCTACGAGCAGTACTTC.